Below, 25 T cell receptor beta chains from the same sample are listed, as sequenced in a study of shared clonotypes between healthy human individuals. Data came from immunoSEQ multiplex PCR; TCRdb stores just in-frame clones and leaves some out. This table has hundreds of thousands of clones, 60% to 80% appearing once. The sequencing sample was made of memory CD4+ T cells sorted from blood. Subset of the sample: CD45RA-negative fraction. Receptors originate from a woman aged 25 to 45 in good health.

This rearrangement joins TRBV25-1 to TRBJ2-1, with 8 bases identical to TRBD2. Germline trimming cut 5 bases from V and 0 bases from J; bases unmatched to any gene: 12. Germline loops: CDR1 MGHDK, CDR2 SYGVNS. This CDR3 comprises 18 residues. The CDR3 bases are TGTGCCAGCAGTCCGGGGACTAGTTACCCTCCCTCCTACAATGAGCAGTTCTTC. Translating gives CASSPGTSYPPSYNEQFF.

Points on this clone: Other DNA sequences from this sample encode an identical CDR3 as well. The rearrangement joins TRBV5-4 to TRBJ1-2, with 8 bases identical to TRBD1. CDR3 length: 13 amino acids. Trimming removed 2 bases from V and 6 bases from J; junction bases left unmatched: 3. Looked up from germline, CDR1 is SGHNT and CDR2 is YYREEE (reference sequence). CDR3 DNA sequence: TGTGCCAGCAGCTTCGACAGGGGCAATGGCTACACCTTC. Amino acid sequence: CASSFDRGNGYTF.

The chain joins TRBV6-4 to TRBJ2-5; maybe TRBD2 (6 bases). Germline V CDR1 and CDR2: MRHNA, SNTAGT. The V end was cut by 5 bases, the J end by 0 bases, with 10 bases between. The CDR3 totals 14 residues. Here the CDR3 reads CASSRDSNQETQYF. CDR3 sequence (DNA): TGTGCCAGCAGTCGGGACTCAAACCAAGAGACCCAGTACTTC.

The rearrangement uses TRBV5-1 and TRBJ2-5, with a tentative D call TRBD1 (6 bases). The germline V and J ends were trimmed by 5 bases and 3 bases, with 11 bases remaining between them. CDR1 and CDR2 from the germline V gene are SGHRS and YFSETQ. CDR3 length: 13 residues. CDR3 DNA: TGCGCCAGCAGACTACAGGGCGAAGAGACCCAGTACTTC. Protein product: CASRLQGEETQYF. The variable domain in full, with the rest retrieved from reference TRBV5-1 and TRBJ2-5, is KAGVTQTPRYLIKTRGQQVTLSCSPISGHRSVSWYQQTPGQGLQFLFEYFSETQRNKGNFPGRFSGRQFSNSRSEMNVSTLELGDSALYLCASRLQGEETQYFGPGTRLLVL.

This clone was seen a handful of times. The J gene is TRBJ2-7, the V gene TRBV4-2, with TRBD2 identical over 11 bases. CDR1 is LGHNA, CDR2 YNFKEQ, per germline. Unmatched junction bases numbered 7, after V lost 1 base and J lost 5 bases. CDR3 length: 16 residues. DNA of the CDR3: TGTGCCAGCAGCCAAGGTGATAGCGGGAGGGTCGACGAGCAGTACTTC. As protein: CASSQGDSGRVDEQYF.

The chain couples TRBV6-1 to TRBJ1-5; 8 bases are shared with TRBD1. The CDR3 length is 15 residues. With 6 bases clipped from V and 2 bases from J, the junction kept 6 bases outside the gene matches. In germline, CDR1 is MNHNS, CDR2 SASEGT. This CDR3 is CASSPRGRGNQPQHF. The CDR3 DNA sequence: TGTGCCAGCAGCCCCAGGGGGCGCGGCAATCAGCCCCAGCATTTT.

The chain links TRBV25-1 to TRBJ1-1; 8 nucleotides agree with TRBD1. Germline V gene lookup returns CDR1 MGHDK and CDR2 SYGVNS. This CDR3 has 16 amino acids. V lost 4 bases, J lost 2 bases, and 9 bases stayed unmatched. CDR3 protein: CASSAATGQENTEAFF. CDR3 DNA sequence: TGTGCCAGCAGTGCTGCAACGGGACAGGAAAACACTGAAGCTTTCTTT.

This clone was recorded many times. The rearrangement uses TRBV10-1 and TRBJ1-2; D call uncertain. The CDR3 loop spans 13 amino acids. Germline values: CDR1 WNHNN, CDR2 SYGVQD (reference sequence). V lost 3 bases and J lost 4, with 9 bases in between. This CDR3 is CASSDAHLYGYTF. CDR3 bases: TGCGCCAGCAGTGACGCACACCTCTATGGCTACACCTTC.

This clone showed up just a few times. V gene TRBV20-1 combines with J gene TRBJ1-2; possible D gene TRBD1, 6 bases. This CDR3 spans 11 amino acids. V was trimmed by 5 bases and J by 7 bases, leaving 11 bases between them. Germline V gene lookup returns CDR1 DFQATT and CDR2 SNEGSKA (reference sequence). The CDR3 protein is CSAGGGTGYTF. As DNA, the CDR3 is TGCAGTGCTGGAGGGGGTACTGGCTACACCTTC.

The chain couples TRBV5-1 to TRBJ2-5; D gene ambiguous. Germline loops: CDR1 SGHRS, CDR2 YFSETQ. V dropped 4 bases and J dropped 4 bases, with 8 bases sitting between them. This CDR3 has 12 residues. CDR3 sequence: CASSEVRETQYF. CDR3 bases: TGCGCCAGCAGCGAAGTGAGAGAGACCCAGTACTTC. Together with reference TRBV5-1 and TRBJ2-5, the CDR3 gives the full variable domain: KAGVTQTPRYLIKTRGQQVTLSCSPISGHRSVSWYQQTPGQGLQFLFEYFSETQRNKGNFPGRFSGRQFSNSRSEMNVSTLELGDSALYLCASSEVRETQYFGPGTRLLVL.

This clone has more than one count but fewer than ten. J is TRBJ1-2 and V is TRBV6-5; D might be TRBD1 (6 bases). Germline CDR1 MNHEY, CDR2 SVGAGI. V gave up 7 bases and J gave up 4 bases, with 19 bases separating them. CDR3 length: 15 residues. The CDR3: CASINPGARGYGYTF. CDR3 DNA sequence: TGTGCCAGCATCAATCCAGGGGCGCGGGGCTATGGCTACACCTTC.

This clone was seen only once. The DNA for the CDR3 is TGTGCCAGCAGCACCCGGACCTGGAATAAGGTGGATGAAAAACTGTTTTTT. This gives the protein CASSTRTWNKVDEKLFF. This chain links TRBV7-6 with TRBJ1-4; D call uncertain. Germline V gene lookup returns CDR1 SGHVS and CDR2 FNYEAQ. Trimming stripped 5 bases from V and 6 bases from J, with 22 bases between. The CDR3 contains 17 residues.

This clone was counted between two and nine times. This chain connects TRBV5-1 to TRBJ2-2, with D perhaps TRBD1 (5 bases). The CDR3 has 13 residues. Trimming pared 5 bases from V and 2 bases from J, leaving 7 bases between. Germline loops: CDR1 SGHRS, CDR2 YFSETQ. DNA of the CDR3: TGCGCCAGCAGAACAGGAAACACCGGGGAGCTGTTTTTT. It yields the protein CASRTGNTGELFF.

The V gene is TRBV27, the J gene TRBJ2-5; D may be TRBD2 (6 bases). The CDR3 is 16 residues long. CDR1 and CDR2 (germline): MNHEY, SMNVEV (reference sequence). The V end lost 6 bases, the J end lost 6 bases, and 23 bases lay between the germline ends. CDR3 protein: CASRRQLRRDGQTQYF. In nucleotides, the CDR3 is TGTGCCAGCAGACGCCAACTCCGGAGGGATGGACAGACCCAGTACTTC.

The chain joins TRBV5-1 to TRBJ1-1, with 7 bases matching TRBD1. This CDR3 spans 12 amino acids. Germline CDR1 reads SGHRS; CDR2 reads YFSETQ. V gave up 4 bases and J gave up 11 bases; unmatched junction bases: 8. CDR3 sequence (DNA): TGCGCCAGCAGCCTAACCCTGGACAGGGCTTTCTTT. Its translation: CASSLTLDRAFF.

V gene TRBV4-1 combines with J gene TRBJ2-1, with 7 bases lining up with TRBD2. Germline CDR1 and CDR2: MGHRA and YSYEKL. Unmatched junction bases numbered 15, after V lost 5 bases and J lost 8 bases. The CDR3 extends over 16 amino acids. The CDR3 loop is CASSTSAGGRWDEQFF. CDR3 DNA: TGCGCCAGCAGCACATCGGCGGGCGGGAGATGGGATGAGCAGTTCTTC.

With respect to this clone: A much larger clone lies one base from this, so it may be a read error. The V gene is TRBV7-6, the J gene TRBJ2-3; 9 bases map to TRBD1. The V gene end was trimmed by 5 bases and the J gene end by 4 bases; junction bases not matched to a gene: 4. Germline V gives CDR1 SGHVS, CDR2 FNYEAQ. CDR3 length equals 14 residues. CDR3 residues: CASSPRQGADTQYF. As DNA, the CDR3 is TGTGCCAGCAGCCCACGACAGGGGGCAGATACGCAGTATTTT.

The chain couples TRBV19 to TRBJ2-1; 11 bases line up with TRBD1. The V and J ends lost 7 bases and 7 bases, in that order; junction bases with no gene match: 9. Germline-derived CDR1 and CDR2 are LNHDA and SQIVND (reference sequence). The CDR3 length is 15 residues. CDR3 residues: CASTYRDRGNNEQFF. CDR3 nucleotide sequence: TGTGCCAGTACTTACCGGGACAGGGGGAATAATGAGCAGTTCTTC.

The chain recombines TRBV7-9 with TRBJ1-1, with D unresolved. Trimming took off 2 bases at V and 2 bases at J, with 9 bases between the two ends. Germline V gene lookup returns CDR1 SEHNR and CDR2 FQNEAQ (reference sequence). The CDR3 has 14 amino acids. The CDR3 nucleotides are TGTGCCAGCAGCTTACTTGAGGCTAACACTGAAGCTTTCTTT. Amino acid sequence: CASSLLEANTEAFF.

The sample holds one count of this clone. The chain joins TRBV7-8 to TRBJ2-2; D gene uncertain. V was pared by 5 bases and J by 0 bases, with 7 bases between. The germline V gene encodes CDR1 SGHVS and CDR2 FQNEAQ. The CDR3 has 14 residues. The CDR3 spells CASSLTPNTGELFF. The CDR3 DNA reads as TGTGCCAGCAGCCTCACACCGAACACCGGGGAGCTGTTTTTT.

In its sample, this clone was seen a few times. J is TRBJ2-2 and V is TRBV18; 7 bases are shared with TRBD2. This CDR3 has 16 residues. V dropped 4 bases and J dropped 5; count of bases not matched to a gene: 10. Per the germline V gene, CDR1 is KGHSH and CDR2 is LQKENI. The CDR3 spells CASSHRGQRGTGELFF. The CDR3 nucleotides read TGTGCCAGCTCACATCGTGGTCAGCGGGGAACCGGGGAGCTGTTTTTT.

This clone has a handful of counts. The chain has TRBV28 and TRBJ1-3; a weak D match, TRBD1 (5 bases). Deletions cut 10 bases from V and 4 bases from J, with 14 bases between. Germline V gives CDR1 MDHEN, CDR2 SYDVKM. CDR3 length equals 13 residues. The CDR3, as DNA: TGTGCCACTCGTGTGGGGCCAGGAAACACCATATATTTT. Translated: CATRVGPGNTIYF.

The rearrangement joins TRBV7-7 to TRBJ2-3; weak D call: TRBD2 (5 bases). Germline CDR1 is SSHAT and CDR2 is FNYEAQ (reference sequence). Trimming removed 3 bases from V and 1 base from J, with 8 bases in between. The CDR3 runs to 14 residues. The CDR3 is CASSLTGGTDTQYF. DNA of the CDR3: TGTGCCAGCAGCTTGACCGGGGGCACAGATACGCAGTATTTT.

CDR3 loop: CASSPGGRSLFSYEQYF. The CDR3 DNA reads TGTGCCAGCAGCCCGGGGGGCAGGTCTTTATTTTCCTACGAGCAGTACTTC. The chain has TRBV9 and TRBJ2-7; D might be TRBD2 (7 bases). Germline V gives CDR1 SGDLS, CDR2 YYNGEE. Trimming took off 4 bases at V and 1 base at J, with 21 bases between the two ends. The CDR3 length is 17 residues.

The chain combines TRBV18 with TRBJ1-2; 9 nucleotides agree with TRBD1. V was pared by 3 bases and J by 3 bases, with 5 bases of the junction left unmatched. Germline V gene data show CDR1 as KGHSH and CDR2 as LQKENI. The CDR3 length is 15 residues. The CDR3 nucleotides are TGTGCCAGCTCACCTGTGAGACAGGGGGACTATGGCTACACCTTC. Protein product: CASSPVRQGDYGYTF.